This TCR beta chain was sequenced during a study of T cell responses to AZD1222 COVID-19 vaccine. General study points: Unmutated variant regions are reportedly targeted by nearly half of spike-specific TCRs. Every sample of the repertoires postdated the peak T cell response. Spike as a whole was targeted by vaccine-associated CD4 TCRs, dominant at 160-218 and 743-854.

Assay used: immunoSEQ multiplex PCR; TCRdb lists only in-frame clones, some missing. The table records about 120,000 clones, around 92% of them present only once. Notes on this clone: The antigen is undetermined.

This CDR3 contains 15 residues. Losses at the gene ends were 2 bases for V and 1 base for J; bases not matched to a gene: 4. Germline CDR1 LGHNA, CDR2 YNFKEQ. The chain combines TRBV4-2 with TRBJ2-7; 8 bases are a match to TRBD2. The starting material was peripheral blood, obtained on day 0 of AZD1222 vaccination. The sequence was obtained from an adult in good health. CDR3 sequence (DNA): TGTGCCAGCAGCCAAACCGCTAGCGGGTCCTACGAGCAGTACTTC. Translation gives CASSQTASGSYEQYF.